This TCR beta chain was retrieved from a study of T cells in Graves' hyperthyroidism and ophthalmopathy. Germline V gives CDR1 SGHDN, CDR2 FVKESK. This CDR3 contains 13 residues. Trimming shortened V by 2 bases and J by 9 bases, and 14 bases separated the two germline ends. Overall study results and limits: Ophthalmopathy onset followed model prediction by a median about six months.

Researchers took RNA transcripts and amplified the TCR beta CDR3 regions from them. Researchers ran a first-round RT-PCR on the TCR CDR3 using the HTBI primer set. MiXCR was run by TCRdb on the multiplex PCR reads, yielding one entry per CDR3 protein. The repertoire holds around 300,000 distinct CDR3 sequences, with 12% to 15% as singletons. Ophthalmopathy in the patients scored at least 3 on Clinical Activity Score and at least 4 on NOSPECS grade, lasting under 3 months. The source of the PBMCs was around 9 ml of fresh peripheral blood. This clonotype occurred many times. What it binds is unknown. V usage is TRBV14 and J usage is TRBJ2-7; the D call may be TRBD1 or TRBD2 (5 bases each). The source of this sequence is a woman aged 40 to 50 with Graves' ophthalmopathy. Source material: blood. CDR3 region: CASSQRQTGGQYF. In DNA form, the CDR3 reads TGTGCCAGCAGCCAAAGACAGACTGGGGGGCAGTACTTC.